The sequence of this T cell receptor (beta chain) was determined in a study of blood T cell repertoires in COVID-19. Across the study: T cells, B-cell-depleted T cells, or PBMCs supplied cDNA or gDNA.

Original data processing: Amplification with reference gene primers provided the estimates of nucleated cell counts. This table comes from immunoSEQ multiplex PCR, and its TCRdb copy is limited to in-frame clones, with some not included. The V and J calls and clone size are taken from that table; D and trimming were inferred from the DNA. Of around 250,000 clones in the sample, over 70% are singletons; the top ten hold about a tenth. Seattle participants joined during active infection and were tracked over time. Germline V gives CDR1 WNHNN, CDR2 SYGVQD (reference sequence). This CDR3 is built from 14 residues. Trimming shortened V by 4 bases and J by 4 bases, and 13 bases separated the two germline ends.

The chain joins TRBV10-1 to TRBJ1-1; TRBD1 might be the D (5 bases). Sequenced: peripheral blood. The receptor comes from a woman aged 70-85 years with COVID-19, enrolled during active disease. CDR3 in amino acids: CASSGAGRGTEAFF. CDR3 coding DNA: TGCGCCAGCAGTGGTGCGGGGAGGGGCACTGAAGCTTTCTTT.